The clone carrying this TCR beta chain was observed many times. What it binds is unknown. V trimming: 5 bases; J trimming: 7 bases; junction bases outside the gene matches: 5. This CDR3 has 13 residues. Germline V CDR1 and CDR2: LNHNV, YYDKDF (reference sequence). TCRdb re-derived calls from the 5' RACE reads in MiXCR, one entry per CDR3 protein. The sample shows 400,000 to 500,000 distinct CDR3 sequences, about 18% of them seen only once. The data are from a study of identical twins. Study findings and constraints: Conclusions leaned on cross-sectional statistical analysis and did not track the same donors over time. Researchers reported weaker excess twin sharing in beta out-of-frame sequences.

The sequenced sample was naive T cells sorted from blood. The rearrangement uses TRBV15 and TRBJ2-1, with 7 positions matching TRBD1. The clonotype comes from a man over 45 in good health. CDR3 sequence (DNA): TGTGCCACCAGCTCTGAACAGGGGAATGAGCAGTTCTTC. It encodes CATSSEQGNEQFF.